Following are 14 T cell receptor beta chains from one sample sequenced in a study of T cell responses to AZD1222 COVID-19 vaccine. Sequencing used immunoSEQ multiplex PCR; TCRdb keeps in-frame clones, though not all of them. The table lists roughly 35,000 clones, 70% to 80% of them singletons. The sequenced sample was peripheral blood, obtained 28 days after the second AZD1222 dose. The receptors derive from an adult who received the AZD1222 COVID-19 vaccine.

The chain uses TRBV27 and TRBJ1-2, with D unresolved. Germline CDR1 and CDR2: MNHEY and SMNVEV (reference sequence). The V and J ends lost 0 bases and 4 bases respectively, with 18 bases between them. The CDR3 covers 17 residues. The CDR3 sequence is CASSLSWPRVDPYGYTF. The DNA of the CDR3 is TGTGCCAGCAGTTTATCGTGGCCTAGGGTGGACCCCTATGGCTACACCTTC.

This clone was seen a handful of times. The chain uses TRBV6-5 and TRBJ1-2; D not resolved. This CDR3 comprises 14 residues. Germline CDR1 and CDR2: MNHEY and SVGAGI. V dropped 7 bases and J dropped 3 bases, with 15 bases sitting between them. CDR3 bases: TGTGCCAGCACGGGGAGGGCTCAGGACTATGGCTACACCTTC. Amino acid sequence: CASTGRAQDYGYTF.

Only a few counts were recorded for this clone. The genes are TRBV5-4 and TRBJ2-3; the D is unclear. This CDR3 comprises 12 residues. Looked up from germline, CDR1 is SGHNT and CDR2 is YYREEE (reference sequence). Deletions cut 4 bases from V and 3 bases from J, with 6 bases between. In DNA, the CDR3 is TGTGCCAGCAGCCATGGGACAGATACGCAGTATTTT. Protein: CASSHGTDTQYF.

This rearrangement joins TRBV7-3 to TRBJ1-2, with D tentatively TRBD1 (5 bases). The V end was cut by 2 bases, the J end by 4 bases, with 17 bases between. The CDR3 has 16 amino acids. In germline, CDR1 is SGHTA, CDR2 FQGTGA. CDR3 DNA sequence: TGTGCCAGCAGCTTAGGGGCGGGAACTCCCAGCTATGGCTACACCTTC. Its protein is CASSLGAGTPSYGYTF.

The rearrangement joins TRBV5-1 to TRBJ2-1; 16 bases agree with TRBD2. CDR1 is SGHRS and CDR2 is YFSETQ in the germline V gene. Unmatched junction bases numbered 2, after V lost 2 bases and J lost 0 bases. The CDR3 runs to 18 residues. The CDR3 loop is CASSFGTSGGVSYNEQFF. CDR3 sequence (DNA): TGCGCCAGCAGCTTCGGGACTAGCGGGGGGGTCTCCTACAATGAGCAGTTCTTC. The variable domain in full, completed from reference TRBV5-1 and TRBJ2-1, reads KAGVTQTPRYLIKTRGQQVTLSCSPISGHRSVSWYQQTPGQGLQFLFEYFSETQRNKGNFPGRFSGRQFSNSRSEMNVSTLELGDSALYLCASSFGTSGGVSYNEQFFGPGTRLTVL.

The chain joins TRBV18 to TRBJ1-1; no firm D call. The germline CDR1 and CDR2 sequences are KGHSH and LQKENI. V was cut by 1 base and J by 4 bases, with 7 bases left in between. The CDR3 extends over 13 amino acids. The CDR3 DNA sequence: TGTGCCAGCTCACCACTAAGTTCCACTGAAGCTTTCTTT. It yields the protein CASSPLSSTEAFF.

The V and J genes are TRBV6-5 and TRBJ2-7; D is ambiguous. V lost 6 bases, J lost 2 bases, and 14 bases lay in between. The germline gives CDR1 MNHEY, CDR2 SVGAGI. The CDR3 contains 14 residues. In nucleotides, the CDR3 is TGTGCCAGCAGAAGCCACGAGATACCCTACGAGCAGTACGTC. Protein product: CASRSHEIPYEQYV.

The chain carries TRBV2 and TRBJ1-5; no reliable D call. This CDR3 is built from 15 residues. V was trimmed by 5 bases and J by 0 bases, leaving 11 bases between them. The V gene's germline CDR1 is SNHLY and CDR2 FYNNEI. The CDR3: CASSPGPLSNQPQHF. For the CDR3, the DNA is TGTGCCAGCAGTCCGGGCCCACTTAGCAATCAGCCCCAGCATTTT.

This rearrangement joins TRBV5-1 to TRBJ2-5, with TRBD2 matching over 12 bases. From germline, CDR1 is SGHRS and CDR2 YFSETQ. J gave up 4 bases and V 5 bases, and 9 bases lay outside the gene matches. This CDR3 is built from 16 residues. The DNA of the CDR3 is TGCGCCAGCAGTCCCGGACTAGCGGGACCGAGAGAGACCCAGTACTTC. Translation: CASSPGLAGPRETQYF. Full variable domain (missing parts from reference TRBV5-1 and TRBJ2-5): KAGVTQTPRYLIKTRGQQVTLSCSPISGHRSVSWYQQTPGQGLQFLFEYFSETQRNKGNFPGRFSGRQFSNSRSEMNVSTLELGDSALYLCASSPGLAGPRETQYFGPGTRLLVL.

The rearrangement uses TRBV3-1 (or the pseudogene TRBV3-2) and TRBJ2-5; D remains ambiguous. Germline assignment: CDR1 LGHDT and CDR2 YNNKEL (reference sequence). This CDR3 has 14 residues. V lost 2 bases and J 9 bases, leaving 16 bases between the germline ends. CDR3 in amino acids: CASSQHSDAASQYF. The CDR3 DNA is TGTGCCAGCAGCCAACACTCGGACGCAGCGTCCCAGTACTTC.

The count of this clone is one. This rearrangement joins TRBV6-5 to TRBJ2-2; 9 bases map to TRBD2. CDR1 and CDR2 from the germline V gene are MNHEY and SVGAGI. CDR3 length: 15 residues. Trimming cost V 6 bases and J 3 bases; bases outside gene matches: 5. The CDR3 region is CASRVPSGDTGELFF. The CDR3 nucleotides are TGTGCCAGCAGAGTACCTAGCGGGGACACCGGGGAGCTGTTTTTT.

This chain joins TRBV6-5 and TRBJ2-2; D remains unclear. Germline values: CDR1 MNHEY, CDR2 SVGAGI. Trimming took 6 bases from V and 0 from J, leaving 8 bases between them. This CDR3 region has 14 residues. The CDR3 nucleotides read TGTGCCAGCAGGCCAGCTTCGAACACCGGGGAGCTGTTTTTT. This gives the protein CASRPASNTGELFF.

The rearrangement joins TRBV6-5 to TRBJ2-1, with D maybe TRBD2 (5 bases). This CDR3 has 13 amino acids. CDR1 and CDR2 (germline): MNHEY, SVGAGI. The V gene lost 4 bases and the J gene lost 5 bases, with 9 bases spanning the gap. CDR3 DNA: TGTGCCAGCAGTTTTCAGCGGAACAATGAGCAGTTCTTC. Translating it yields CASSFQRNNEQFF.

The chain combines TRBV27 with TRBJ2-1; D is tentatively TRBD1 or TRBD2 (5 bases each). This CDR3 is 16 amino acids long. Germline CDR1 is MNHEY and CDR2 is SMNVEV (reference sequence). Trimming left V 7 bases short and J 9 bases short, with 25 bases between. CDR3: CASIDTGTFIFGEQFF. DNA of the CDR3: TGTGCCAGCATCGATACCGGGACCTTCATATTCGGTGAGCAGTTCTTC.